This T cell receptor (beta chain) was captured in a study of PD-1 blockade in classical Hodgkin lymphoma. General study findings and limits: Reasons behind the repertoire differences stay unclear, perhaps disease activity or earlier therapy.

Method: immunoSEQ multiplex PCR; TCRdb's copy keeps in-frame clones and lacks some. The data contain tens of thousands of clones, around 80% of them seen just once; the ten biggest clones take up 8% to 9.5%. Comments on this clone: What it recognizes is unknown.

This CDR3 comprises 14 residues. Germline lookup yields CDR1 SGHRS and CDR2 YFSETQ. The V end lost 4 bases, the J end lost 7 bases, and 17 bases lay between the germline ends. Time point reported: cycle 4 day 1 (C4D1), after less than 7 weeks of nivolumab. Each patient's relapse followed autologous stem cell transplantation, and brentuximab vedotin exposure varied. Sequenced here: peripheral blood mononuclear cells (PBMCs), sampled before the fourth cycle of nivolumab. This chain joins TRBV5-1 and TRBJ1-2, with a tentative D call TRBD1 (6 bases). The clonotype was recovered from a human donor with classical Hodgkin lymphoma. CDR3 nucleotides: TGCGCCAGCAGCCCGGAGAGGGGGTCTGTTGGCTACACCTTC. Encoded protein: CASSPERGSVGYTF.